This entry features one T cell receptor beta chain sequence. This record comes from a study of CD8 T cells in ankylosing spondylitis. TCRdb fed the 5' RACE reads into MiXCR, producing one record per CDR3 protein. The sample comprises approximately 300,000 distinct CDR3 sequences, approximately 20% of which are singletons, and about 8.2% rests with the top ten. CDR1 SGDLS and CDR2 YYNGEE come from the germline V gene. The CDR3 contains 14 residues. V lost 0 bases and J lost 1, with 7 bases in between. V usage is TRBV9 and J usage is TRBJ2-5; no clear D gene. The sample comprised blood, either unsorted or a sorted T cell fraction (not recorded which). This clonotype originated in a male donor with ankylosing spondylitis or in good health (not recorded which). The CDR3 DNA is TGTGCCAGCAGCGTAGGGGTGGGCCAAGAGACCCAGTACTTC. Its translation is CASSVGVGQETQYF.